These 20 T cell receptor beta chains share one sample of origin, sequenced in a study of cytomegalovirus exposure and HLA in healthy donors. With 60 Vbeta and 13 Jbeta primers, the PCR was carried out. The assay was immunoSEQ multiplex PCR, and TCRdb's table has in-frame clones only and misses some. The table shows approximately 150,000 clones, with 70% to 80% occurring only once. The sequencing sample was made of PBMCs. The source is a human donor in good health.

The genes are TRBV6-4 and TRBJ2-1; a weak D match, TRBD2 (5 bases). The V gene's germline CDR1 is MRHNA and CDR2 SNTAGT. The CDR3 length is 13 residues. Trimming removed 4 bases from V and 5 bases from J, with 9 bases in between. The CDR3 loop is CASSVDSNNEQFF. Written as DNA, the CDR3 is TGTGCCAGCAGTGTGGACTCAAACAATGAGCAGTTCTTC.

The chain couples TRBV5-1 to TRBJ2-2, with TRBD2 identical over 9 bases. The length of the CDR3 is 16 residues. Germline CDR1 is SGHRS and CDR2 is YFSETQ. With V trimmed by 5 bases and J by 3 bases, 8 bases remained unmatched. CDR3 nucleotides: TGCGCCAGCAGAGTGATAGCGGGGGCCGACACCGGGGAGCTGTTTTTT. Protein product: CASRVIAGADTGELFF. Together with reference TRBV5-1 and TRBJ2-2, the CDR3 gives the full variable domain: KAGVTQTPRYLIKTRGQQVTLSCSPISGHRSVSWYQQTPGQGLQFLFEYFSETQRNKGNFPGRFSGRQFSNSRSEMNVSTLELGDSALYLCASRVIAGADTGELFFGEGSRLTVL.

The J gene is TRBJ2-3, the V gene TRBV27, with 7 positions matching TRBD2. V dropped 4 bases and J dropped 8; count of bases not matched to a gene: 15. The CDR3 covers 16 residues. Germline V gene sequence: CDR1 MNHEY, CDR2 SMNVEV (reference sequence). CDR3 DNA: TGTGCCAGCAGTTCCCACCTGAGGACTAGTCGAGCTACGCAGTATTTT. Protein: CASSSHLRTSRATQYF.

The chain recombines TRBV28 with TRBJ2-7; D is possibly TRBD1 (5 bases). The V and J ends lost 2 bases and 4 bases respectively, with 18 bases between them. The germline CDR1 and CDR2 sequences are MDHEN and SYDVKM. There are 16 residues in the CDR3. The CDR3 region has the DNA TGTGCCAGCAGTTTAAGTGGTAGGGGCGCCGGGTACGAGCAGTACTTC. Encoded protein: CASSLSGRGAGYEQYF.

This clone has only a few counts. CDR3 sequence (DNA): TGTGCCTGGAGAAGACACTCAAGTGGTACTGAAGCTTTCTTT. This translates into CAWRRHSSGTEAFF. V and J are TRBV30 and TRBJ1-1; D remains ambiguous. V was trimmed by 3 bases and J by 5 bases, leaving 16 bases between them. This CDR3 spans 14 amino acids. In germline, CDR1 is GTSNPN, CDR2 SVGIG (reference sequence).

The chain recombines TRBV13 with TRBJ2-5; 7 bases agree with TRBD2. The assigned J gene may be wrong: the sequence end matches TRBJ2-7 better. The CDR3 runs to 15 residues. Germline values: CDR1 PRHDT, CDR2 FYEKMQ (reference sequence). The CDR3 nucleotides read TGTGCCAGCAGCTCACGACTAGCTGAACCCTACGAGCAGTACTTC. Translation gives CASSSRLAEPYEQYF.

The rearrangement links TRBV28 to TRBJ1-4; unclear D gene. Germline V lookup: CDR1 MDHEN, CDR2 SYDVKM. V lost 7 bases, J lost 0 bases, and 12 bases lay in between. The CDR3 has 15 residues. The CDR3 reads CASTLTSTTNEKLFF. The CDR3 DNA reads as TGTGCCAGCACCCTTACGAGTACAACTAATGAAAAACTGTTTTTT. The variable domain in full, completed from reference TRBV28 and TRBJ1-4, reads DVKVTQSSRYLVKRTGEKVFLECVQDMDHENMFWYRQDPGLGLRLIYFSYDVKMKEKGDIPEGYSVSREKKERFSLILESASTNQTSMYLCASTLTSTTNEKLFFGSGTQLSVL.

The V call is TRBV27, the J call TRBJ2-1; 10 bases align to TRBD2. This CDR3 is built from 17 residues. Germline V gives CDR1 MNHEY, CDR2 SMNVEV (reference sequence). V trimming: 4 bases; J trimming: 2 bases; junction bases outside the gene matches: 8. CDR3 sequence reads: CASSSFFTSGAYNEQFF. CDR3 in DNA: TGTGCCAGCAGTTCCTTTTTTACTAGCGGGGCCTACAATGAGCAGTTCTTC.

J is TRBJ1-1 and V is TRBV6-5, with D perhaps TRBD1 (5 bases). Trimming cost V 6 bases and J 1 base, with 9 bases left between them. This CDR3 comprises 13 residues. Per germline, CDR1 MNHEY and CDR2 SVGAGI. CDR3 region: CASSRQGNTEAFF. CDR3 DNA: TGTGCCAGCAGCCGCCAGGGGAACACTGAAGCTTTCTTT.

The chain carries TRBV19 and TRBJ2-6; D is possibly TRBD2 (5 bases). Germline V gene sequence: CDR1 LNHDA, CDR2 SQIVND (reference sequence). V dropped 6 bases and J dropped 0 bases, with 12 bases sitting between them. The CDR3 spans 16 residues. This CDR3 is CASRTHGDSGANVLTF. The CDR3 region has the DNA TGTGCCAGTAGAACCCACGGGGACTCTGGGGCCAACGTCCTGACTTTC.

CDR3 in DNA: TGTGCCAGCAGCATATCGGACAATAACGAGCAGTACTTC. Protein sequence: CASSISDNNEQYF. The chain is built from TRBV7-9 and TRBJ2-7; a weak D match, TRBD1 (5 bases). CDR1 is SEHNR, CDR2 FQNEAQ, per germline (reference sequence). With 5 bases removed from V and 5 bases from J, the gap between germline ends came to 13 bases. CDR3 length equals 13 residues. Combining the CDR3 with reference TRBV7-9 and TRBJ2-7 gives the whole variable domain DTGVSQNPRHKITKRGQNVTFRCDPISEHNRLYWYRQTLGQGPEFLTYFQNEAQLEKSRLLSDRFSAERPKGSFSTLEIQRTEQGDSAMYLCASSISDNNEQYFGPGTRLTVT.

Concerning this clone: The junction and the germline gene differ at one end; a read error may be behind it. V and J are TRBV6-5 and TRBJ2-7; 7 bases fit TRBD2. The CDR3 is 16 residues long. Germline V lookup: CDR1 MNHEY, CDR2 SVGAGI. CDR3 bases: TGTGCCAGCAGTTACTACTTTACGACTAGCTTTTACGAGCAGTGCTTC. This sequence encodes CASSYYFTTSFYEQCF.

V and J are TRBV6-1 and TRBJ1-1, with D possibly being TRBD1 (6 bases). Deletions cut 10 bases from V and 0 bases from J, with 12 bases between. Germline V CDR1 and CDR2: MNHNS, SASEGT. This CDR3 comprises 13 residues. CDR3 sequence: CATDRFLNTEAFF. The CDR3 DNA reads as TGTGCCACCGACAGGTTTCTGAACACTGAAGCTTTCTTT.

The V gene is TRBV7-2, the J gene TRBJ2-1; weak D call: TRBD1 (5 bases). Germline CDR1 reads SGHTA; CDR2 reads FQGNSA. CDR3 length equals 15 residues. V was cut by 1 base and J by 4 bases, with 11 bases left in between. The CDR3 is CASSLGRASYNEQFF. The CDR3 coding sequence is TGTGCCAGCAGCTTAGGCAGGGCGTCGTACAATGAGCAGTTCTTC.

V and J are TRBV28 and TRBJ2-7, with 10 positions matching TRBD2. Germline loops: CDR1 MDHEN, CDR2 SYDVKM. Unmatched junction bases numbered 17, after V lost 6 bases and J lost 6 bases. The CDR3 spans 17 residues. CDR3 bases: TGTGCCAGCAGACCGTCACTAGCGGGATTTGAGGTTGGCGAGCAGTACTTC. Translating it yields CASRPSLAGFEVGEQYF.

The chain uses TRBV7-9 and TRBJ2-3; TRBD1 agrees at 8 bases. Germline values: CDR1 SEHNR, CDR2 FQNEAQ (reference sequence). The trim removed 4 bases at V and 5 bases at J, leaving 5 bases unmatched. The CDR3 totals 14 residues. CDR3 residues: CASSSDRGGDTQYF. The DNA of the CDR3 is TGTGCCAGCAGCTCAGACAGGGGTGGAGATACGCAGTATTTT.

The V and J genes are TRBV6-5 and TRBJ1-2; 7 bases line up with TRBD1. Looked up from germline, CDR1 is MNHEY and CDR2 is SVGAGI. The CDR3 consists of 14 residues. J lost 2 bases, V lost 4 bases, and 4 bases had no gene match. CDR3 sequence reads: CASSSPGQNYGYTF. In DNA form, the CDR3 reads TGTGCCAGCAGTTCACCGGGACAGAACTATGGCTACACCTTC.

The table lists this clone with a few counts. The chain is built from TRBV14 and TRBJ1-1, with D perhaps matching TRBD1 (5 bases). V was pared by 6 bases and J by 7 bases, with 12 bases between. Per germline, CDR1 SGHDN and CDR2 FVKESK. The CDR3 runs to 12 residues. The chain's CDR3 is CASSPNRGEAFF. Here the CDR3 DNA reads TGTGCCAGCAGTCCTAATAGGGGTGAAGCTTTCTTT.

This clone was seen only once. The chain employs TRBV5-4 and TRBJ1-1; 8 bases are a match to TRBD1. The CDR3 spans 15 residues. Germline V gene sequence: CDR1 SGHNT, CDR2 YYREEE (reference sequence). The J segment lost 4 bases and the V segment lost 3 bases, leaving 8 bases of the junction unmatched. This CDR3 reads CASSSGQGVVTEAFF. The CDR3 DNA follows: TGTGCCAGCAGCTCCGGACAGGGAGTGGTCACTGAAGCTTTCTTT.

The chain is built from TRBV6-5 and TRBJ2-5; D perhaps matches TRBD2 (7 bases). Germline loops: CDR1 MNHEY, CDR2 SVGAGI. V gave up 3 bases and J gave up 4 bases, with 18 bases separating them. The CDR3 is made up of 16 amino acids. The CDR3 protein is CASSYGLTGGRETQYF. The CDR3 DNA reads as TGTGCCAGCAGTTATGGTTTAACCGGGGGGCGAGAGACCCAGTACTTC.